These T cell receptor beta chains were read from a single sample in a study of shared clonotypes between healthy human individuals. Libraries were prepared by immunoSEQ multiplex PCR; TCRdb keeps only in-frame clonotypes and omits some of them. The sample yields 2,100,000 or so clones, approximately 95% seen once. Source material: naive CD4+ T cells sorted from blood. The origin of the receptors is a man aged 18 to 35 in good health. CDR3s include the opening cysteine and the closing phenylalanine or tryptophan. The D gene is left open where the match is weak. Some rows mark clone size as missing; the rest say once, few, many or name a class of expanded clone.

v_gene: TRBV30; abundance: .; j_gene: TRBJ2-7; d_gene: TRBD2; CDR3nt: TGTGCCTGGTGTCCGGGACTAGCGGGATACGAGCAGTACTTC; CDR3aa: CAWCPGLAGYEQYF
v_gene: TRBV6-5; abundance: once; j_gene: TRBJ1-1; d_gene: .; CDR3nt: TGTGCCAGCAGTTACTCCACAGGGAGGAACACTGAAGCTTTCTTT; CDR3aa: CASSYSTGRNTEAFF
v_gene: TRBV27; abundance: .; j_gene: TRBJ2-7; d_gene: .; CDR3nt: TGTGCCAGCAGTTTATCGAGGACTGGGGGTCGCTACGAGCAGTACTTC; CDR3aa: CASSLSRTGGRYEQYF
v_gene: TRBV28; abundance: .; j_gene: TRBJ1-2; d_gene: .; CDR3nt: TGTGCCAGCAGTCAGGACAGCCTGGGAACCTATGGCTACACCTTC; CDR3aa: CASSQDSLGTYGYTF
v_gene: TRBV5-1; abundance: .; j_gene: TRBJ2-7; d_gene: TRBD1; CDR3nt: TGCGCCAGCGGGACAGGGGGCTACGAGCAGTACTTC; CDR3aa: CASGTGGYEQYF
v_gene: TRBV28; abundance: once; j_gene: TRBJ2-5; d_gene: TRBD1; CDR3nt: TGTGCCAGCAGTTTGTTTCCGACAGGGGTGGCCCAGTACTTC; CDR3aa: CASSLFPTGVAQYF
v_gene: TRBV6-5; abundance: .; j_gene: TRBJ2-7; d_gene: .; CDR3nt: TGTGCCAGCAGTTTAGCCCCAGCCGGATCCTACGAGCAGTACTTC; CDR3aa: CASSLAPAGSYEQYF
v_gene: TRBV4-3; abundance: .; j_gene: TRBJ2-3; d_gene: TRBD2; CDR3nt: TGCGCCAGCAGCCCCTCCCTTGGCGGGAGGCTCGGAGATACGCAGTATTTT; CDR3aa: CASSPSLGGRLGDTQYF
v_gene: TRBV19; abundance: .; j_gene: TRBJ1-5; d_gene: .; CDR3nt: TGTGCCAGTAGTAAGGTGAATCAGCCCCAGCATTTT; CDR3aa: CASSKVNQPQHF
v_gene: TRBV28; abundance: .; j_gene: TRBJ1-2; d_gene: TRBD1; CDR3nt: TGTGCCGTAACCAGGGGGAGGCAGGATGGCTACACCTTC; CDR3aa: CAVTRGRQDGYTF
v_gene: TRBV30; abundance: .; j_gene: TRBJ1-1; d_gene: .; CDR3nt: TGTGCCTGGAGTTCCCAGGGTGACACTGAAGCTTTCTTT; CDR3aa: CAWSSQGDTEAFF
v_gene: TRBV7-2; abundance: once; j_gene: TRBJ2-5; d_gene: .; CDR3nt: TGTGCCAGCAGCCCAGTAGGGGGAGGGGAGACCCAGTACTTC; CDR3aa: CASSPVGGGETQYF
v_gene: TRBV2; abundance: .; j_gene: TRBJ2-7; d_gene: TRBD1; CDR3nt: TGTGCCAGCAGTGGGGACAGGGTGGGCGAGCAGTACTTC; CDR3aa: CASSGDRVGEQYF
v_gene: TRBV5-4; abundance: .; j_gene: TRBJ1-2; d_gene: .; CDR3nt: TGTGCCAGCAGCTTGGACATGAACTATGGCTACACCTTC; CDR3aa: CASSLDMNYGYTF
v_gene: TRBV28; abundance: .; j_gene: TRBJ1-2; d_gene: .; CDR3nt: TGTGCCAGCAGTTTATCTGGGGACTATGGCTACACCTTC; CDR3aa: CASSLSGDYGYTF
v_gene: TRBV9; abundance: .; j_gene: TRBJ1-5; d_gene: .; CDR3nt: TGTGCCAGCAGCGTTGACGTTAGCAATCAGCCCCAGCATTTT; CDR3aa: CASSVDVSNQPQHF
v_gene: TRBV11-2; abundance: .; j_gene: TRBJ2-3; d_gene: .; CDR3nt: TGTGCCAGCAGCTCTTTTATGGTTCAGCGGTTCACAGATACGCAGTATTTT; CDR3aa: CASSSFMVQRFTDTQYF
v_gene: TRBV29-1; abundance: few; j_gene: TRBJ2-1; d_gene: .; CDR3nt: TGCAGCGTTGTAGCGTACAATGAGCAGTTCTTC; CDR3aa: CSVVAYNEQFF
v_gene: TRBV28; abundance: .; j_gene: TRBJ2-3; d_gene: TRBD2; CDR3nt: TGTGCCAGCAGTACGGGTTCAACTAGCGCCGATACGCAGTATTTT; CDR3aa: CASSTGSTSADTQYF
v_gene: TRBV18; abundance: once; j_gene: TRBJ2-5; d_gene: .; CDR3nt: TGTGCCAGCTCACGCTCCAAAGAGACCCAGTACTTC; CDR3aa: CASSRSKETQYF
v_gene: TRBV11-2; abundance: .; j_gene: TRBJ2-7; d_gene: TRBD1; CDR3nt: TGTGCCAGCAGCTTAGGTTTACAGGGGAGCGACGAGCAGTACTTC; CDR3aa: CASSLGLQGSDEQYF
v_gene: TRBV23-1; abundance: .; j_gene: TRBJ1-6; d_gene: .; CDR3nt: TGCGCCAGCAGTCAACCTCTTAATTCACCCCTCCACTTT; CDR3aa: CASSQPLNSPLHF
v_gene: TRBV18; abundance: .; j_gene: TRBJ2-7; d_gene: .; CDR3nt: TGTGCCAGCTCACTGCAGACTGGGGTTTCCGAGCAGTACTTC; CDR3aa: CASSLQTGVSEQYF
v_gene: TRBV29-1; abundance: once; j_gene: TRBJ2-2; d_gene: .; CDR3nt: TGCAGCGGTGGTTCGAACACCGGGGAGCTGTTTTTT; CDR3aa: CSGGSNTGELFF
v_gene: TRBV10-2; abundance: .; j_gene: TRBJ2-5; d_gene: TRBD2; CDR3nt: TGCGCCAGCAGGGTAGCGGGAGGGGCAGAGACCCAGTACTTC; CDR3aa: CASRVAGGAETQYF
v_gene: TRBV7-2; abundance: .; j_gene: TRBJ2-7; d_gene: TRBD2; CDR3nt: TGTGCCAGCAGCTCAGGACTAGCGGGAGTGAGGTACGAGCAGTACTTC; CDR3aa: CASSSGLAGVRYEQYF
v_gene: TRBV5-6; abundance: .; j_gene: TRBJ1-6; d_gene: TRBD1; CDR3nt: TGTGCCAGCAGCTTAAGGCGAGGGACAGATAATTCACCCCTCCACTTT; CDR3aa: CASSLRRGTDNSPLHF
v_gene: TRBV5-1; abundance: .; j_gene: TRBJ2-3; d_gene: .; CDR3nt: TGCGCCAGCAGCTTGAACACCCCCACAGATACGCAGTATTTT; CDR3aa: CASSLNTPTDTQYF
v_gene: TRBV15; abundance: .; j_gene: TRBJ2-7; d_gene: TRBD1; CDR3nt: TGTGCCACCAGCAGGGGACAGGGGTCCAGCTCCTACGAGCAGTACTTC; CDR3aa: CATSRGQGSSSYEQYF
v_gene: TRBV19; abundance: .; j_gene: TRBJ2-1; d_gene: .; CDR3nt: TGTGCCAGTAGTGCCCTATACAATGAGCAGTTCTTC; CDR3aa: CASSALYNEQFF
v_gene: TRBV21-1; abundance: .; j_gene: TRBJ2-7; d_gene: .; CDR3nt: TGTGCCAGCAGCAAAGTTCGTGGCGGGGGCTCCTACGAGCAGTACTTC; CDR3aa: CASSKVRGGGSYEQYF
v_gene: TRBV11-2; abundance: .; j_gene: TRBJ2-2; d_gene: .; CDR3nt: TGTGCCAGCAGCTTTGGGGGCAAGAACACCGGGGAGCTGTTTTTT; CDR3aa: CASSFGGKNTGELFF
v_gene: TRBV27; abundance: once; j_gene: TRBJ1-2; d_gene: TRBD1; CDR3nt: TGTGCCAGCAGGGAACAGGGGGAGAAGGGCTACACCTTC; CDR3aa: CASREQGEKGYTF
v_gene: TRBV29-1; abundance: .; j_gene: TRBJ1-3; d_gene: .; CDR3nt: TGCAGCGTTCACCTTCGACAGGCCCTTGGAAACACCATATATTTT; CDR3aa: CSVHLRQALGNTIYF
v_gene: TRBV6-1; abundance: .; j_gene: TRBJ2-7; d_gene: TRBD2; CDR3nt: TGTGCCAGCAGTGAAGCCCCCTGGGATAGCGGGAGATACGAGCAGTACTTC; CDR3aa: CASSEAPWDSGRYEQYF
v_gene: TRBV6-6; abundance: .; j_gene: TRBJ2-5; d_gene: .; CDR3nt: TGTGCCAGCAAAGGCCCTGGGGTACAAGAGACCCAGTACTTC; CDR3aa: CASKGPGVQETQYF
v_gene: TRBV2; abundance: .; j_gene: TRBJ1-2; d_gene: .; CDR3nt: TGTGCCAGCAGTGAATCCTATGGCTACACCTTC; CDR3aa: CASSESYGYTF
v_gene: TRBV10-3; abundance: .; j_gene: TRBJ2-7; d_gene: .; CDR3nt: TGTGCCACCGGGATCATCAACGACGAGCAGTACTTC; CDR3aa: CATGIINDEQYF